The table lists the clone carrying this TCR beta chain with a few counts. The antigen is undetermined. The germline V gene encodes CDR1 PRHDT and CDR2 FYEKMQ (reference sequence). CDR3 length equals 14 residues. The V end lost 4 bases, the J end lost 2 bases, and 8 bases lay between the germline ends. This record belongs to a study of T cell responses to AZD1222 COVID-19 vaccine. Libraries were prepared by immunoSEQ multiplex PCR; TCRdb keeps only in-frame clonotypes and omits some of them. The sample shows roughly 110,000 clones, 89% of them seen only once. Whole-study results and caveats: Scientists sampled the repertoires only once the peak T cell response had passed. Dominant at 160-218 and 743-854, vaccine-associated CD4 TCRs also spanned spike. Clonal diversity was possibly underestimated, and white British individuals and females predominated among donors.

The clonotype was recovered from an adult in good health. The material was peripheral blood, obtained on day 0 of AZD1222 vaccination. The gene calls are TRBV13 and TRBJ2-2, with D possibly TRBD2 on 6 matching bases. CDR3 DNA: TGTGCCAGCAGCTCGGGACTTAACACCGGGGAGCTGTTTTTT. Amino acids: CASSSGLNTGELFF.